Sequencing of this T cell receptor (beta chain) was carried out in a study of blood T cell repertoires in COVID-19. Study as a whole: Sample material is recorded as cDNA or gDNA derived from T cells, B-cell-depleted T cells, or PBMCs.

Germline loops: CDR1 MGHRA, CDR2 YSYEKL. This CDR3 has 18 amino acids. The junction had 10 bases not matched to a gene; V was cut back by 0 bases and J by 5 bases. The authors' processing: Nucleated cell number was recorded as an estimate derived from reference gene primer amplification. Clones were sequenced by immunoSEQ multiplex PCR, and TCRdb holds only the in-frame ones, with some missing. The D gene and trimming were derived from the DNA, and the V and J assignments and clone size from that table. The data hold about 59,000 clones, with 70% to 75% observed a single time. The rearrangement uses TRBV4-1 and TRBJ1-1, with 12 bases fitting TRBD1. The sequence came from a woman in her seventies with acute or convalescent COVID-19. The sequenced sample consisted of peripheral blood. The CDR3 DNA reads TGCGCCAGCAGCCAAGATGGGACAGGGGGCAGGTTGGGGACTGAAGCTTTCTTT. Translating gives CASSQDGTGGRLGTEAFF.